This section outlines one T cell receptor (beta chain) sequence together with its context. Its antigen is undetermined. The data derive from a study of T-cell memory formation after mild COVID-19. Study summary: For the most part, TCR clusters were specific to one donor. The study, taken as a whole, reports: Cross-reactive memory apparently joined, as some responding clones appeared in pre-infection memory. The CD4+ clones that contracted clustered mainly within CM and EM, and the CD8+ clones concentrated in EMRA.

A 5'RACE reaction primed in the constant segment made cDNA libraries of TCR alpha and TCR beta, and these carried sample barcodes and UMIs. TCRdb re-derived calls from the 5' RACE reads in MiXCR, one entry per CDR3 protein. The sample holds a few hundred thousand distinct CDR3 sequences; about 16% are singletons and the top ten take roughly 21%. Germline V CDR1 and CDR2: MGHDK, SYGVNS. V lost 2 bases to trimming and J lost 6 bases, with 11 bases between them. This CDR3 has 14 amino acids. The V and J genes are TRBV25-1 and TRBJ1-5; no firm D call. Sequenced material: PBMCs or a T cell subset sorted from them (not recorded which). The clonotype comes from a man aged 18 to 29 who had mild COVID-19 (a few samples of this study predate the infection). Cell type and time point are not known. The chain's CDR3 is CASSEGMALQPQHF. DNA of the CDR3: TGTGCCAGCAGTGAAGGGATGGCCCTTCAGCCCCAGCATTTT.